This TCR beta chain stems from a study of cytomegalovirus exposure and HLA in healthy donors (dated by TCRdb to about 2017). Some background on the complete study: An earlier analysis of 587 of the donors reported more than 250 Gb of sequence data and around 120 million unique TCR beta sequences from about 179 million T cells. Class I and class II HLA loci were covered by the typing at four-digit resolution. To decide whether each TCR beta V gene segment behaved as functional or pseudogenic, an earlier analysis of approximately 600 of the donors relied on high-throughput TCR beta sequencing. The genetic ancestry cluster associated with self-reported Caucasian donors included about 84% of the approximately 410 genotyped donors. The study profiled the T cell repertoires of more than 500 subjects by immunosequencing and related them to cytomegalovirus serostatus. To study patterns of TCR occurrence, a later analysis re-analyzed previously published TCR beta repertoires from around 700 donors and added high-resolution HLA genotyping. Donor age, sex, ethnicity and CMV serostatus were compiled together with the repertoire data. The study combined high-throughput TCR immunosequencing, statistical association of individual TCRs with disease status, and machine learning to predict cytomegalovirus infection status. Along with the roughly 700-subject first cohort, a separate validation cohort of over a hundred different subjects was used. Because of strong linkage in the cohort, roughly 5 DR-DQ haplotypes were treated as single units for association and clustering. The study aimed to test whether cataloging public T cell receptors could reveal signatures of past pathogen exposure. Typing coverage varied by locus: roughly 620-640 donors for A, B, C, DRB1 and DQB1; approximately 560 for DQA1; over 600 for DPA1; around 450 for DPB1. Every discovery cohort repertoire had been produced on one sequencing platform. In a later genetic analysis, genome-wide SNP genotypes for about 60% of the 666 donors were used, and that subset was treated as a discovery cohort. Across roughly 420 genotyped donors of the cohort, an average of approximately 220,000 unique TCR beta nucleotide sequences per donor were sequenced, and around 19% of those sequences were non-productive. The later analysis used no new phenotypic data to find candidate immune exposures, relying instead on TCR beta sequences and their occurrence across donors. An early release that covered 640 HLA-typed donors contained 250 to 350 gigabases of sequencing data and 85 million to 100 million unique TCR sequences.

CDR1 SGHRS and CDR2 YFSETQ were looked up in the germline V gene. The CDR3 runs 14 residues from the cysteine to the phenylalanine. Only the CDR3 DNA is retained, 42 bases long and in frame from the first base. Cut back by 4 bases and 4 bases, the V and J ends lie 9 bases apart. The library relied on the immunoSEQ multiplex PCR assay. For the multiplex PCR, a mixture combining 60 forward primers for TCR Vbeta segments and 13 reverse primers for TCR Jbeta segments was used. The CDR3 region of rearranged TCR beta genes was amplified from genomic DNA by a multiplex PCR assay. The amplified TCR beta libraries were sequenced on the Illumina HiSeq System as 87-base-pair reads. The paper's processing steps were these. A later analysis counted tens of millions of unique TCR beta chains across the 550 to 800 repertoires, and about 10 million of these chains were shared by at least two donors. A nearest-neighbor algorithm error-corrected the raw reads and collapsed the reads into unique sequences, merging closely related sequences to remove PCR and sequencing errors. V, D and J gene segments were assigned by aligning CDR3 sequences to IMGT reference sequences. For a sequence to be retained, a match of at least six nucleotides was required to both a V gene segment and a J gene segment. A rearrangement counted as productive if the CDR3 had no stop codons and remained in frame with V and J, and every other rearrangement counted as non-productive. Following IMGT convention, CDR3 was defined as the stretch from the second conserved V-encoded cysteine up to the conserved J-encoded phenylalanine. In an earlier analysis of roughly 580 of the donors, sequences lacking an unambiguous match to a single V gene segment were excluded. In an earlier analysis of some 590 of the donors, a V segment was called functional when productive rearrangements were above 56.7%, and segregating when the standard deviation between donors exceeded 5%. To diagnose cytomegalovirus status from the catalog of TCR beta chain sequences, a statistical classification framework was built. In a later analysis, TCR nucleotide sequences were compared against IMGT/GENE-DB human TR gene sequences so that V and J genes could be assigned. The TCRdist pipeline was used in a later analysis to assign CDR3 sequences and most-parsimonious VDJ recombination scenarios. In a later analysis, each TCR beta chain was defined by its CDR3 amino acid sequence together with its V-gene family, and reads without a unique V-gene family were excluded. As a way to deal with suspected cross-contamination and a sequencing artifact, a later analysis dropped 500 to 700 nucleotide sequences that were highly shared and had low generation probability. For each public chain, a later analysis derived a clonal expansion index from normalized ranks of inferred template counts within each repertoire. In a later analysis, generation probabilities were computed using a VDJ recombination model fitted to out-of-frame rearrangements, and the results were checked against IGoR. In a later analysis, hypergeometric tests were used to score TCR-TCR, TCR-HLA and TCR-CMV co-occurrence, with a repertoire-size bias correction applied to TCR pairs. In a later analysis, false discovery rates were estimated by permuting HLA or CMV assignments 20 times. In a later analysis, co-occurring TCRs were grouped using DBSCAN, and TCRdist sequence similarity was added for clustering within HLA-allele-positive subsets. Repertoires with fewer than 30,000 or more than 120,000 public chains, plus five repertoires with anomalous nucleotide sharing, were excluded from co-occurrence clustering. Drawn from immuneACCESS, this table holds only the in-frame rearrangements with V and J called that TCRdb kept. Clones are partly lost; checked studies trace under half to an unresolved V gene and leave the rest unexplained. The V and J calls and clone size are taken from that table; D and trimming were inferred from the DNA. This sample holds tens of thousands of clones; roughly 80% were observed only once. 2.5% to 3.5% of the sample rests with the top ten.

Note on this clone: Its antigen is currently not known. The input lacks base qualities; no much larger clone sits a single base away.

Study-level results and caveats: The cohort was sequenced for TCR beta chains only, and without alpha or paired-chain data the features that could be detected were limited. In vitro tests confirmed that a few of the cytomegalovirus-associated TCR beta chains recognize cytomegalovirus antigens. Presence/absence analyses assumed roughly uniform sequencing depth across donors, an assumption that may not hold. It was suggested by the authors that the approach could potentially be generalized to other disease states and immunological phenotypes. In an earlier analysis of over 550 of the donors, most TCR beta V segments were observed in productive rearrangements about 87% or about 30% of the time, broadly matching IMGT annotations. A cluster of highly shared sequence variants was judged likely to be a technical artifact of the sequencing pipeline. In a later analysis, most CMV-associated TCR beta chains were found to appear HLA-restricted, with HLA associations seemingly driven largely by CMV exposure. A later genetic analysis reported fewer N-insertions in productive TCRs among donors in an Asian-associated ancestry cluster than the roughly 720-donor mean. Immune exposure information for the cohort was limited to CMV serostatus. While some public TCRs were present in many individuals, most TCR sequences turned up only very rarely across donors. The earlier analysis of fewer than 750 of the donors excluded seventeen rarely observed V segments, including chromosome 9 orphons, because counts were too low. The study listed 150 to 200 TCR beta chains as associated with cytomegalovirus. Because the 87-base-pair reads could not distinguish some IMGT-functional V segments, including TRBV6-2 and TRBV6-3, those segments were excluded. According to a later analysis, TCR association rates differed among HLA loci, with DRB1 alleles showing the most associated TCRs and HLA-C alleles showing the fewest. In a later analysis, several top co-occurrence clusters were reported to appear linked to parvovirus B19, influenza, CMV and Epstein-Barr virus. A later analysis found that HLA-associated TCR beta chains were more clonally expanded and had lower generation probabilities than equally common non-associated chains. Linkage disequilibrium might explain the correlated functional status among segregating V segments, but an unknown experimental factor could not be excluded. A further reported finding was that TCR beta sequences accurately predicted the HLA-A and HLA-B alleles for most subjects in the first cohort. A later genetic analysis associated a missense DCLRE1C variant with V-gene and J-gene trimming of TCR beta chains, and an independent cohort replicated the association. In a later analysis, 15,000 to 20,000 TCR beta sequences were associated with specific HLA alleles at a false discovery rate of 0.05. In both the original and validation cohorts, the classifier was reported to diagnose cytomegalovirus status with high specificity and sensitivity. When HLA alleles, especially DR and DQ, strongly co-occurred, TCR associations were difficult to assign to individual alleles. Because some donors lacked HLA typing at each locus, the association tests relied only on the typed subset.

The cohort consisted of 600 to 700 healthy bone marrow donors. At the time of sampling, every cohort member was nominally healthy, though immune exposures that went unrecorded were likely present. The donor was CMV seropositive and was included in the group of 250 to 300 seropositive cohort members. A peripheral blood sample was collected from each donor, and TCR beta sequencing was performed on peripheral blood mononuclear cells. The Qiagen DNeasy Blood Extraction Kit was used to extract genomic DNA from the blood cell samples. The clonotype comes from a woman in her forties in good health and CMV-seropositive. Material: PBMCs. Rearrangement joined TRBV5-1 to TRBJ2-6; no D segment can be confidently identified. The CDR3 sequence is CASSLSTGANVLTF. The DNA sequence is TGCGCCAGCAGCCTCTCGACAGGGGCCAACGTCCTGACTTTC.